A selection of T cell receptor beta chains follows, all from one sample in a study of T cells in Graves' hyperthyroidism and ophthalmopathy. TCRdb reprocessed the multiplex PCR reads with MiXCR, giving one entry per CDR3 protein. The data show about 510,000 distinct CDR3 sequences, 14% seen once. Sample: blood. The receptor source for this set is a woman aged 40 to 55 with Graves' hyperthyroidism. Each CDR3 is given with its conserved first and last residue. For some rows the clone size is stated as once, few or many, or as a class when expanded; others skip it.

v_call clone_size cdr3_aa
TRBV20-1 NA CSARRDSLFGNLPLHF
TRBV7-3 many CASSPGSSGGYNEQFF
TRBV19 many CASRHKGLLNTEAFF
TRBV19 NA CASSSKRTSRYNEQFF
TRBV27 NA CASRGGGGPNEKLFF
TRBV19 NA CASSNGLAGTDTQYF
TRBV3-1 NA CASSQDRKGLAGVGGELFF
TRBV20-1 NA CSARLNEKLFF
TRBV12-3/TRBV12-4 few CASSLKRGETQYF
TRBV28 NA CASRRDSLAEAFF
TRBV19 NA CASASDRGDETQYF
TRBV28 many CASSPGQFSYEQYF
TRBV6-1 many CASSEGTYLANTGELFF
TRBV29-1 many CSVVGGTSTDTQYF
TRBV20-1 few CSARDGEKLFF
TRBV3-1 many CASSQEEYTGELFF
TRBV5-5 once CASSLVGGQGGTEAFF
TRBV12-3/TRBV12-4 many CASSVGLTYNEQFF
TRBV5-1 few CASSPAGGGNQPQHF
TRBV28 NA CASSSAGTLYNSPLHF
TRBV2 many CASSEYRAYEQYF
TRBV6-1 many CASSPLSGLASYEQYF
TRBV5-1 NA CASSLKSMETQYF
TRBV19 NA CASSIGTGYGYTF
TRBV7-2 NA CASSAGQAAYNEQFF
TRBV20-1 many CSARQGREGGTDTQYF
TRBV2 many CASRGQGVGIQYF
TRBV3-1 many CASSQTMGGNTGELFF
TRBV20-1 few CSASGWIREGANYGYTF
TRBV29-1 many CSVGGLVLSAEQFF
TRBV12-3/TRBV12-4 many CASSYPGTIQETQYF
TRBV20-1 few CSASIIGTNTEAFF